This TCR beta chain stems from a study of T-cell reconstitution after alpha-beta-depleted transplantation in children. The table lists this clonotype with many counts. As it was prepared, the TCRbeta library received unique molecular identifiers. TCRdb processed the PCR reads anew with MiXCR; each CDR3 protein has one entry. This table holds some 240,000 distinct CDR3 sequences, approximately 9.7% found once. CDR1 and CDR2 from the germline V gene are MDHEN and SYDVKM. The ends lost 6 bases at V and 3 bases at J; junction bases unmatched: 5. This CDR3 comprises 16 residues. This sequence originates from a human donor who donated a stem cell graft to a child with SCID. The specimen comprised PBMCs from the stem cell graft donor, sampled from the stem cell graft. The V call is TRBV28, the J call TRBJ2-1; 13 bases align to TRBD2. CDR3 DNA sequence: TGTGCCAGCAGCCGGACTAGCGGGGGACTCTACAATGAGCAGTTCTTC. As protein: CASSRTSGGLYNEQFF. Combining the CDR3 with reference TRBV28 and TRBJ2-1 gives the whole variable domain DVKVTQSSRYLVKRTGEKVFLECVQDMDHENMFWYRQDPGLGLRLIYFSYDVKMKEKGDIPEGYSVSREKKERFSLILESASTNQTSMYLCASSRTSGGLYNEQFFGPGTRLTVL.